What follows describes a single T cell receptor beta chain. The CDR3 spans 13 residues. The trim removed 5 bases at V and 9 bases at J, leaving 9 bases unmatched. This entry belongs to a study of blood T cell repertoires in COVID-19. Study-level information: The United States, Italy and Spain provided the acute and convalescent COVID-19 samples. The cDNA or gDNA used as material had been derived from T cells, B-cell-depleted T cells, or PBMCs.

Authors' data handling: Reference gene primer amplification gave nucleated cell count estimates. Method: immunoSEQ multiplex PCR; TCRdb's copy keeps in-frame clones and lacks some. Clone size and the V and J calls come from that table; the DNA yielded D and trimming. The data hold 150,000 or so clones, with 75% to 85% observed a single time. The sequenced sample was peripheral blood. The receptor was derived from a man aged 60 to 75 with acute or convalescent COVID-19. The chain employs TRBV12-3 or TRBV12-4 and TRBJ2-5; TRBD1 aligns across 7 bases. The CDR3 DNA sequence: TGTGCCAGCAGTCCGACCGGGACAGCGGCCCAGTACTTC. This translates into CASSPTGTAAQYF.